This is a list of T cell receptor beta chains from one sample in a study of siplizumab effects on memory and regulatory T cells. Some clones are missing from TCRdb's copy, which holds only in-frame ones; the method was immunoSEQ multiplex PCR. Among 80,000 to 95,000 clones listed, about 95% were seen once. Material for sequencing was CD8+ T cells sorted from blood. Receptors were obtained from a human donor in good health. Both conserved end residues are part of each CDR3. A D gene is named only where the DNA matches it firmly. The size field is filled for only some rows; it gives once, few, many or a size class.

J	V	D	size	CDR3	DNA
TRBJ2-1	TRBV9	TRBD2	once	CASSFYGTIHEQFF	TGTGCCAGCAGCTTCTACGGGACTATCCATGAGCAGTTCTTC
TRBJ1-5	TRBV6-1	-	-	CASSEWGSRSSNQPQHF	TGTGCCAGCAGTGAATGGGGGTCCAGGTCTAGCAATCAGCCCCAGCATTTT
TRBJ2-3	TRBV6-1	TRBD2	-	CASSILAGGTDTQYF	TGTGCCAGCAGTATATTAGCGGGAGGCACAGATACGCAGTATTTT
TRBJ1-3	TRBV28	-	-	CASSLTGHLGNTIYF	TGTGCCAGCAGTTTAACCGGACACTTAGGAAACACCATATATTTT
TRBJ2-1	TRBV15	-	-	CATRGGYNEQFF	TGTGCCACCCGTGGGGGCTACAATGAGCAGTTCTTC
TRBJ1-1	TRBV5-1	TRBD1	-	CASSSTGQDTEAFF	TGCGCCAGCAGTTCGACAGGGCAAGACACTGAAGCTTTCTTT
TRBJ2-1	TRBV5-5	-	-	CASSLGLRLAYNEQFF	TGTGCCAGCAGCTTGGGTCTTAGGTTAGCCTACAATGAGCAGTTCTTC
TRBJ2-2	TRBV19	TRBD2	-	CATLAGEYTGELFF	TGTGCCACCCTAGCGGGAGAGTACACCGGGGAGCTGTTTTTT
TRBJ2-1	TRBV9	-	-	CASSVVANEQFF	TGTGCCAGCAGCGTAGTCGCAAATGAGCAGTTCTTC
TRBJ2-7	TRBV7-2	-	-	CASSLVRYEQYF	TGTGCCAGCAGCTTAGTACGGTACGAGCAGTACTTC
TRBJ2-7	TRBV5-1	TRBD2	-	CASTAAGSTYEQYF	TGCGCCAGCACAGCAGCGGGGTCCACCTACGAGCAGTACTTC
TRBJ2-5	TRBV9	TRBD2	-	CASSVGVAGGYQETQYF	TGTGCCAGCAGCGTAGGGGTAGCGGGAGGGTACCAAGAGACCCAGTACTTC